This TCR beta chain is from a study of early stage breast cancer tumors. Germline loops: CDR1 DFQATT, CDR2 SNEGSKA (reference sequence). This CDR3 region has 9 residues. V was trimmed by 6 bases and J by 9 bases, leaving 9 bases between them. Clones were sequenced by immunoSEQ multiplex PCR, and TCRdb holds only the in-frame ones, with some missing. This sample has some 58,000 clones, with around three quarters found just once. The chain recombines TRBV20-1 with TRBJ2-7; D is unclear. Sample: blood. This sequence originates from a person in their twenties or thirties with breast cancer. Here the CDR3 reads CSALTSQYF. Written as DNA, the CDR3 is TGCAGTGCCTTAACCTCGCAGTACTTC.